Below are 32 T cell receptor beta chains sequenced from a single sample in a study of T cell changes during pregnancy in multiple sclerosis. The table came from immunoSEQ multiplex PCR; TCRdb's copy has only in-frame clones and leaves some out. The repertoire holds tens of thousands of clones, with around 90% as singletons. Here the sequenced sample was CD4+ T cells from peripheral blood mononuclear cells, taken after pregnancy. These receptors all stem from a female donor in good health, enrolled as a control in a pregnancy study.

This rearrangement joins TRBV11-1 to TRBJ2-7, with 9 bases fitting TRBD1. The germline gives CDR1 SGHAT, CDR2 FQDESV (reference sequence). This CDR3 has 14 amino acids. V lost 5 bases to trimming and J lost 2 bases; unmatched junction nucleotides: 4. CDR3 in amino acids: CASSRDRVTYEQYF. CDR3 sequence (DNA): TGTGCCAGCAGCAGGGACAGGGTTACCTACGAGCAGTACTTC.

This sequence joins TRBV7-2 and TRBJ2-2, with D possibly matching TRBD1 (5 bases). Trimming pared 3 bases from V and 4 bases from J, leaving 9 bases between. Germline values: CDR1 SGHTA, CDR2 FQGNSA. This CDR3 region has 14 residues. The CDR3 DNA reads as TGTGCCAGCAGCTTGCAGGGCCGCACCGGGGAGCTGTTTTTT. This gives the protein CASSLQGRTGELFF.

With respect to this clone: The junction departs from the called germline gene at one end, perhaps through a read error. The chain carries TRBV19 and TRBJ2-1; 9 bases match TRBD1. CDR3 length: 16 residues. Germline CDR1 LNHDA, CDR2 SQIVND (reference sequence). Here the CDR3 reads CASRIAGTGKVNEQFF. The CDR3 DNA reads TGTGCCAGTCGTATTGCCGGGACAGGGAAGGTGAATGAGCAGTTCTTC.

The CDR3 spells CASSLELGTSARDEQYF. In DNA form, the CDR3 reads TGCGCCAGCAGCTTGGAGTTGGGGACTAGCGCCCGGGACGAGCAGTACTTC. The chain uses TRBV5-1 and TRBJ2-7; 10 bases match TRBD2. Germline CDR1 reads SGHRS; CDR2 reads YFSETQ. The CDR3 extends over 17 amino acids. The trim removed 0 bases at V and 5 bases at J, leaving 11 bases unmatched.

The chain links TRBV19 to TRBJ1-5, with D perhaps matching TRBD1 (6 bases). Germline loops: CDR1 LNHDA, CDR2 SQIVND (reference sequence). CDR3 length: 14 residues. V was cut by 11 bases and J by 4 bases, with 18 bases left in between. The CDR3 sequence: CASEPLDSNQPQHF. CDR3 nucleotides: TGTGCCTCGGAACCCCTGGACAGTAATCAGCCCCAGCATTTT.

The rearrangement links TRBV5-8 to TRBJ2-3, with D tentatively TRBD1 (6 bases). The germline V gene has CDR1 SGHTS and CDR2 YDEGEE. Trimming took off 4 bases at V and 5 bases at J, with 14 bases between the two ends. CDR3 length: 14 residues. The CDR3 loop is CASSLSQGKDTQYF. The DNA of the CDR3 is TGTGCCAGCAGCCTGAGTCAGGGGAAAGATACGCAGTATTTT.

The rearrangement links TRBV5-1 to TRBJ2-7; a weak D match, TRBD2 (6 bases). This CDR3 comprises 16 residues. CDR1 and CDR2 (germline): SGHRS, YFSETQ. Trimming left V 0 bases short and J 0 bases short, with 13 bases between. As DNA, the CDR3 is TGCGCCAGCAGCTTGGGCGGGACGGCATCCTCCTACGAGCAGTACTTC. This codes for CASSLGGTASSYEQYF.

A single count supports this clone. The chain couples TRBV19 to TRBJ2-1, with 11 positions matching TRBD1. Losses at the gene ends were 5 bases for V and 7 bases for J; bases not matched to a gene: 7. The germline gives CDR1 LNHDA, CDR2 SQIVND (reference sequence). This CDR3 is 15 amino acids long. CDR3 loop: CASSSGTGGRNEQFF. CDR3 sequence (DNA): TGTGCCAGTAGTTCCGGGACAGGGGGGAGGAATGAGCAGTTCTTC.

V usage is TRBV2 and J usage is TRBJ1-2; no reliable D call. Trimming left V 7 bases short and J 4 bases short, with 16 bases between. The CDR3 sequence is 14 residues long. CDR1 is SNHLY, CDR2 FYNNEI, per germline. The CDR3 spells CASNPSGGPYGYTF. Written as DNA, the CDR3 is TGTGCCAGCAATCCTAGCGGCGGTCCCTATGGCTACACCTTC.

The chain links TRBV2 to TRBJ1-1, with D perhaps matching TRBD1 (6 bases). CDR3 size: 13 residues. Germline V gene lookup returns CDR1 SNHLY and CDR2 FYNNEI. Between the trimmed V and J ends, which lost 5 bases and 8 bases, there was a span of 15 bases. This CDR3 reads CASSPRGAVEAFF. In nucleotides, the CDR3 is TGTGCCAGCAGTCCTCGGGGGGCGGTAGAAGCTTTCTTT.

This chain joins TRBV9 and TRBJ1-1; D is perhaps TRBD1 (5 bases). CDR1 and CDR2 from the germline V gene are SGDLS and YYNGEE. Trimming removed 4 bases at V and 1 base at J, with 20 bases between. This CDR3 region has 17 residues. The CDR3 coding sequence is TGTGCCAGCAGCCCGAGGGGAGGTAGGGGTCAGAACACTGAAGCTTTCTTT. Its protein is CASSPRGGRGQNTEAFF.

This clone is a singleton in its sample. In nucleotides, the CDR3 is TGTGCCAGTCCATACCCTAGCAATGAGCAGTTCTTC. This codes for CASPYPSNEQFF. This chain links TRBV6-1 with TRBJ2-1; D remains unclear. The V gene lost 9 bases and the J gene lost 6 bases, with 12 bases spanning the gap. Germline loops: CDR1 MNHNS, CDR2 SASEGT. The CDR3 covers 12 residues.

This clone has more than one count but fewer than ten. The rearrangement links TRBV2 to TRBJ1-2; TRBD1 matches at 8 bases. V gave up 6 bases and J gave up 0 bases; unmatched junction bases: 3. This CDR3 is built from 14 residues. From germline, CDR1 is SNHLY and CDR2 FYNNEI. The CDR3 coding sequence is TGTGCCAGCAGAGGACAGGGAGCTAACTATGGCTACACCTTC. This translates into CASRGQGANYGYTF.

The gene calls are TRBV5-1 and TRBJ2-5; 9 nucleotides line up with TRBD1. V lost 8 bases, J lost 3 bases, and 8 bases stayed unmatched. This CDR3 spans 14 amino acids. The germline V gene has CDR1 SGHRS and CDR2 YFSETQ. The chain's CDR3 is CASTTGGWEETQYF. For the CDR3, the DNA is TGCGCCAGTACCACAGGGGGCTGGGAAGAGACCCAGTACTTC. Based on the CDR3 plus reference TRBV5-1 and TRBJ2-5, the full variable domain is KAGVTQTPRYLIKTRGQQVTLSCSPISGHRSVSWYQQTPGQGLQFLFEYFSETQRNKGNFPGRFSGRQFSNSRSEMNVSTLELGDSALYLCASTTGGWEETQYFGPGTRLLVL.

The chain couples TRBV6-5 to TRBJ2-2, with TRBD2 as a possible D gene (6 bases). CDR3 length: 16 residues. The V end was cut by 1 base, the J end by 0 bases, with 9 bases between. Germline assignment: CDR1 MNHEY and CDR2 SVGAGI. This CDR3 is CASSYLGLANTGELFF. CDR3 DNA: TGTGCCAGCAGTTACTTGGGACTGGCGAACACCGGGGAGCTGTTTTTT.

The chain couples TRBV19 to TRBJ1-5, with 10 bases aligning to TRBD1. The CDR3 totals 15 residues. In germline, CDR1 is LNHDA, CDR2 SQIVND (reference sequence). With V trimmed by 2 bases and J by 9 bases, 7 bases remained unmatched. CDR3 in amino acids: CASSIRDRGGGPQHF. DNA of the CDR3: TGTGCCAGTAGTATACGGGACAGGGGAGGAGGGCCCCAGCATTTT. The entire variable domain, with the rest obtained from reference TRBV19 and TRBJ1-5, is as follows: DGGITQSPKYLFRKEGQNVTLSCEQNLNHDAMYWYRQDPGQGLRLIYYSQIVNDFQKGDIAEGYSVSREKKESFPLTVTSAQKNPTAFYLCASSIRDRGGGPQHFGDGTRLSIL.

This sequence joins TRBV6-5 and TRBJ1-2; a possible D gene is TRBD1 (5 bases). V lost 6 bases, J lost 3 bases, and 11 bases lay in between. The germline gives CDR1 MNHEY, CDR2 SVGAGI. The CDR3 loop spans 13 amino acids. The CDR3 protein is CASSPTGDYGYTF. As DNA, the CDR3 is TGTGCCAGCAGCCCCACGGGGGACTATGGCTACACCTTC.

The chain combines TRBV9 with TRBJ1-6; 7 positions match TRBD1. CDR1 SGDLS and CDR2 YYNGEE come from the germline V gene. With V trimmed by 2 bases and J by 10 bases, 6 bases remained unmatched. There are 14 residues in the CDR3. The CDR3 here is CASSVRQGESPLHF. The DNA of the CDR3 is TGTGCCAGCAGCGTTCGCCAGGGGGAATCACCCCTCCACTTT.

Regarding this clone: The junction differs from germline at one of its ends, possibly a read error. The V gene is TRBV6-1, the J gene TRBJ1-2; possible D gene TRBD1, 5 bases. Germline CDR1 is MNHNS and CDR2 is SASEGT. This CDR3 region has 11 residues. The CDR3 bases are TGTTCCAGCAGGGAGGTCCTTAGCTACACCTTC. It yields the protein CSSREVLSYTF.

V and J are TRBV5-5 and TRBJ1-1, with 8 bases lining up with TRBD1. Looked up from germline, CDR1 is SGHKS and CDR2 is YYEKEE (reference sequence). The CDR3 covers 15 residues. V dropped 4 bases and J dropped 6; count of bases not matched to a gene: 11. CDR3 loop: CASSPWTGRLAEAFF. The CDR3 bases are TGTGCCAGCAGCCCTTGGACAGGGAGGCTGGCTGAAGCTTTCTTT.

This clone has a handful of counts. The chain recombines TRBV4-2 with TRBJ1-3; the match to TRBD1 covers 7 bases. Trimming at V came to 1 base and at J to 0 bases, leaving 3 bases not matched to a gene. The CDR3 has 16 residues. Germline CDR1 LGHNA, CDR2 YNFKEQ. This CDR3 reads CASSQGDRVSGNTIYF. In DNA, the CDR3 is TGTGCCAGCAGCCAAGGGGACAGAGTCTCTGGAAACACCATATATTTT.

The chain has TRBV7-2 and TRBJ1-4, with TRBD1 matching over 10 bases. The germline V gene has CDR1 SGHTA and CDR2 FQGNSA. The CDR3 loop spans 16 amino acids. Trimming took 3 bases from V and 6 from J; bases not matched to a gene: 7. The CDR3 sequence: CASSLTGGSSHEKLFF. The CDR3 bases are TGTGCCAGCAGCTTGACAGGGGGCTCGAGTCATGAAAAACTGTTTTTT.

The rearrangement uses TRBV27 and TRBJ2-3, with D perhaps TRBD1 (6 bases). CDR3 length: 15 amino acids. The V and J ends lost 1 base and 3 bases respectively, with 11 bases between them. CDR1 MNHEY and CDR2 SMNVEV come from the germline V gene (reference sequence). Written as DNA, the CDR3 is TGTGCCAGCAGTTTATTTAGGACAGAAACAGATACGCAGTATTTT. It translates to CASSLFRTETDTQYF.

The rearrangement links TRBV6-5 to TRBJ1-4; D is possibly TRBD1 (6 bases). Trimming shortened V by 6 bases and J by 7 bases, and 18 bases separated the two germline ends. The CDR3 length is 15 residues. In germline, CDR1 is MNHEY, CDR2 SVGAGI. CDR3 DNA sequence: TGTGCCAGCAGAGACTCGGGGGGGCTCGGTGAAAAACTGTTTTTT. Protein sequence: CASRDSGGLGEKLFF.

The rearrangement uses TRBV5-6 and TRBJ1-1, with 7 bases that match TRBD1. The V gene's germline CDR1 is SGHDT and CDR2 YYEEEE. CDR3 length: 13 residues. V gave up 3 bases and J gave up 7 bases; unmatched junction bases: 6. The CDR3 loop is CASSSLTGFEAFF. In DNA form, the CDR3 reads TGTGCCAGCAGCTCTTTGACAGGGTTTGAAGCTTTCTTT.

This clone appeared once. The CDR3 protein is CASSYSWTGSGNTIYF. The CDR3 region has the DNA TGTGCCAGCAGTTACTCATGGACGGGGTCTGGAAACACCATATATTTT. This chain links TRBV6-5 with TRBJ1-3; D uncertain. The germline V and J ends were trimmed by 0 bases and 1 base, with 10 bases remaining between them. CDR1 MNHEY and CDR2 SVGAGI come from the germline V gene. There are 16 residues in the CDR3.

The chain links TRBV6-5 to TRBJ1-3, with 7 positions matching TRBD1. CDR3 size: 14 residues. With 4 bases clipped from V and 4 bases from J, the junction kept 4 bases outside the gene matches. Germline V gene sequence: CDR1 MNHEY, CDR2 SVGAGI. CDR3 residues: CASSSGQRGNTIYF. CDR3 sequence (DNA): TGTGCCAGCAGTTCGGGACAGAGAGGAAACACCATATATTTT.

V is TRBV18 and J is TRBJ1-1, with TRBD1 as a possible D gene (5 bases). Germline values: CDR1 KGHSH, CDR2 LQKENI. This CDR3 has 13 residues. V shed 6 bases and J shed 1 base, with 9 bases lying between them. CDR3 amino acids: CASSSTGNTEAFF. CDR3 bases: TGTGCCAGCTCGAGCACAGGGAACACTGAAGCTTTCTTT.

CDR3 DNA: TGTGCCAGTAGTATTACAGGGGGAAGCAATCAGCCCCAGCATTTT. Translation gives CASSITGGSNQPQHF. The gene calls are TRBV19 and TRBJ1-5; TRBD1 agrees at 8 bases. CDR3 length: 15 amino acids. The germline gives CDR1 LNHDA, CDR2 SQIVND (reference sequence). J was trimmed by 1 base and V by 3 bases; bases with no gene match: 2.

The V call is TRBV5-8, the J call TRBJ2-3, with unresolved D. Between the trimmed V and J ends, which lost 0 bases and 5 bases, there was a span of 7 bases. This CDR3 region has 13 residues. The germline gives CDR1 SGHTS, CDR2 YDEGEE. The chain's CDR3 is CASSLALQDTQYF. CDR3 in DNA: TGTGCCAGCAGCTTGGCCTTACAAGATACGCAGTATTTT.

The rearrangement joins TRBV4-2 to TRBJ2-1; 11 bases are a match to TRBD2. The germline CDR1 and CDR2 sequences are LGHNA and YNFKEQ. The V segment lost 7 bases and the J segment 8 bases; nucleotides outside the gene matches: 10. This CDR3 is 15 amino acids long. This CDR3 reads CASTNSGRGGDEQFF. CDR3 DNA sequence: TGTGCCAGCACTAATAGCGGGAGGGGTGGCGATGAGCAGTTCTTC.

The chain combines TRBV11-3 with TRBJ1-1, with D maybe TRBD1 (5 bases). The CDR3 contains 14 residues. V gave up 5 bases and J gave up 4 bases, with 14 bases separating them. Germline loops: CDR1 SGHNT, CDR2 YENEEA. CDR3 protein: CASSPFSGGTEAFF. In DNA form, the CDR3 reads TGTGCCAGCAGCCCATTTTCGGGGGGCACTGAAGCTTTCTTT.